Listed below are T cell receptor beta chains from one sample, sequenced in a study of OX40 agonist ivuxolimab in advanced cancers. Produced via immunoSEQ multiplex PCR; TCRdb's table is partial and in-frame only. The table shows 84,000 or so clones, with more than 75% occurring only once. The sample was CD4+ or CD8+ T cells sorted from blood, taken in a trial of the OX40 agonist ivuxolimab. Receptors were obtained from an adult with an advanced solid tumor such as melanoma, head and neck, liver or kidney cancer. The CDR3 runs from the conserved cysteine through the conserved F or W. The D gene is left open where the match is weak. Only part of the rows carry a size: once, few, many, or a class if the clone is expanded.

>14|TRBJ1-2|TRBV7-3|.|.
TGTGCCAGCAGCCCCGAAAGGGCCGGCTATGGCTACACCTTC
CASSPERAGYGYTF
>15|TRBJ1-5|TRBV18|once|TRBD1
TGTGCCAGCTCACTCCAGGGGGTGAGTGGTCAGCCCCAGCATTTT
CASSLQGVSGQPQHF
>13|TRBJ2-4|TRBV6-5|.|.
TGTGCCAGCAGTCCCGGGGGCGGGTACATTCAGTACTTC
CASSPGGGYIQYF
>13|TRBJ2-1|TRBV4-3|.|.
TGCGCCAGCAGTCCAGTAGGGAGCAATGAGCAGTTCTTC
CASSPVGSNEQFF
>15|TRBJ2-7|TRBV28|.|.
TGTGCCAGCAGTTTAGAGGGCCTCACCCCCTACGAGCAGTACTTC
CASSLEGLTPYEQYF
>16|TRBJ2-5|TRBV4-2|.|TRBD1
TGTGCCAGCAGCCAAGACCTACAGGGGGCCGGGGAGACCCAGTACTTC
CASSQDLQGAGETQYF
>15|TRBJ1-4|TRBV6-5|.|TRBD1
TGTGCCAGCATGGTTTCCGGGACAGGGAATGAAAAACTGTTTTTT
CASMVSGTGNEKLFF
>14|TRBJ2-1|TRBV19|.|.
TGTGCCAGTAGTGTTTGGACTGGGAACAATGAGCAGTTCTTC
CASSVWTGNNEQFF
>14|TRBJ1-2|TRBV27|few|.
TGTGCCAGCAGTCCCTCGGACGGTAACTATGGCTACACCTTC
CASSPSDGNYGYTF
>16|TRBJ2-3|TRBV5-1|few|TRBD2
TGCGCCAGCAGCCCCCCGACTAGCGGGAAAACAGATACGCAGTATTTT
CASSPPTSGKTDTQYF
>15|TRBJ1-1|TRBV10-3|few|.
TGTGCCATCAGTGAGTCACCAGGAATGAACACTGAAGCTTTCTTT
CAISESPGMNTEAFF
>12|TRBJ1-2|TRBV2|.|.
TGTGCCAGCAGTGTGGGCCCTGATGGCTACACCTTC
CASSVGPDGYTF
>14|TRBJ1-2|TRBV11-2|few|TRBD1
TGTGCCAGCAGCCCTAGAGGGACAGGCTATGGCTACACCTTC
CASSPRGTGYGYTF
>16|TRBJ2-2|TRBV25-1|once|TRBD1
TGTGCCAGCAGTGACCTACAGGGGTCGGGCACCGGGGAGCTGTTTTTT
CASSDLQGSGTGELFF
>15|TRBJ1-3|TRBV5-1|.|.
TGCGCCAGCAGCTTGGGGACGACTGGAGGAAACACCATATATTTT
CASSLGTTGGNTIYF
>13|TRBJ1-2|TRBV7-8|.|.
TGTGCCAGCAGCTTTGGCGGGAACTATGGCTACACCTTC
CASSFGGNYGYTF
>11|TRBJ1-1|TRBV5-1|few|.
TGCGCCAGCAGCTACGGTGTTGAAGCTTTCTTT
CASSYGVEAFF
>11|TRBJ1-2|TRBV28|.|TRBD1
TGTGCCAGCGGGACAGGGGATTTACCCACCTTC
CASGTGDLPTF
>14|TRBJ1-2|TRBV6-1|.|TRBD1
TGTGCCAGCAGCCCCATGGGACAGGGGAATGGCTACACCTTC
CASSPMGQGNGYTF
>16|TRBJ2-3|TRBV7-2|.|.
TGTGCCAGCAGCTTATTGATTTTGGGGGCGCGGGATACGCAGTATTTT
CASSLLILGARDTQYF
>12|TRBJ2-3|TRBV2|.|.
TGTGCCAGCAGTGAGACAGCGGACACGCAGTATTTT
CASSETADTQYF
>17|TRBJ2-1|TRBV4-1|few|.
TGCGCCAGCAGCCAAGACGGAGACACCAACGAAAGGAATGAGCAGTTCTTC
CASSQDGDTNERNEQFF
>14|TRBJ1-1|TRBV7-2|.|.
TGTGCCAGCAGCCCCCTGGGGGGGGAAACTGAAGCTTTCTTT
CASSPLGGETEAFF
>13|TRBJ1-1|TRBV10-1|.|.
TGCGCCAGCAGTGAGGTGAGGGGGTCTGAAGCTTTCTTT
CASSEVRGSEAFF
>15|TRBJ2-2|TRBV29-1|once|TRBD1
TGCAGCGTAAAGGACAGGGGCGCGAACACCGGGGAGCTGTTTTTT
CSVKDRGANTGELFF
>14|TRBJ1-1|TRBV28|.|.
TGTGCCAGCAGGACGCAGAGGCTCATCTCTGAAGCTTTCTTT
CASRTQRLISEAFF
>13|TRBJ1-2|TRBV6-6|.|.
TGTGCCAGCAGTTACGAACAGAACTATGGCTACACCTTC
CASSYEQNYGYTF
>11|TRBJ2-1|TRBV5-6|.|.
TGTGCCAGCAGCTTGAATGATGAGCAGTTCTTC
CASSLNDEQFF
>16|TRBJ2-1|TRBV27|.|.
TGTGCCAGCAGTTCCCCCCTGAAAGGTCCGTACAATGAGCAGTTCTTC
CASSSPLKGPYNEQFF
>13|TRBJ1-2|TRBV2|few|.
TGTGCCAGCAGTGTCCGGGACTCCTCTGGCTACACCTTC
CASSVRDSSGYTF
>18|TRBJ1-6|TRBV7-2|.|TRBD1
TGTGCCAGCAGCCCTTCCCCAAGACAGGGGGATCCAATTTCACCCCTCCACTTT
CASSPSPRQGDPISPLHF
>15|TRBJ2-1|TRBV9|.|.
TGTGCCAGCAGCGTAGCAGAGAACTCCTACAATGAGCAGTTCTTC
CASSVAENSYNEQFF
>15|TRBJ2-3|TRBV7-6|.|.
TGTGCCAGCAGCACAGGACAGTTAAGCACAGATACGCAGTATTTT
CASSTGQLSTDTQYF
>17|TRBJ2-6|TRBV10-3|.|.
TGTGCCATCAGTGGGCTTGGCGCCGACTCTGGGGCCAACGTCCTGACTTTC
CAISGLGADSGANVLTF
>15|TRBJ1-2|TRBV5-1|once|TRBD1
TGCGCCAGCAGCCAGCAGACAGGGAACCCCGGGGGCTACACCTTC
CASSQQTGNPGGYTF
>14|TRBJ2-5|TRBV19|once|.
TGTGCCAGTAGTATAGAGGGGGCGCAGGAGACCCAGTACTTC
CASSIEGAQETQYF
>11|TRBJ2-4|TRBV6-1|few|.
TGTGCCAGCAGTAAGACCGATAGGCGGATGTTC
CASSKTDRRMF
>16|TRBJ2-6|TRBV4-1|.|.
TGCGCCAGCACGGCAGACCAAAGTTCTGGGGCCAACGTCCTGACTTTC
CASTADQSSGANVLTF
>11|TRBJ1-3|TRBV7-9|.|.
TGTGCCAGCAGCTCTGGAAACACCATATATTTT
CASSSGNTIYF
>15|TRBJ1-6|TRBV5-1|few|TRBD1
TGCGCCAGCAGCTTTTTAGGACAGGGGGATTCACCCCTCCACTTT
CASSFLGQGDSPLHF
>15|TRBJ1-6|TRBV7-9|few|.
TGTGCCAGCACCCCACGGGGCACATATAATTCACCCCTCCACTTT
CASTPRGTYNSPLHF
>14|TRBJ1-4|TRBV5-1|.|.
TGCGCCAGCACCCCGACAACAACTAATGAAAAACTGTTTTTT
CASTPTTTNEKLFF
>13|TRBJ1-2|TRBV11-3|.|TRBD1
TGTGCCAGCAGCACCCGGACAGGGGAAGGCTACACCTTC
CASSTRTGEGYTF
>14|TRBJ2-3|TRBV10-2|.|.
TGCGCCAGCACCCCGGTAGAGAGCACAGATACGCAGTATTTT
CASTPVESTDTQYF
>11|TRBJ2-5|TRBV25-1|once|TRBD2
TGTGCCAGCAGCCCCGGGGGGTCCCAGTACTTC
CASSPGGSQYF